This TCR beta chain came from a study of PD-1 blockade in classical Hodgkin lymphoma. Background on the study: Patients were administered nivolumab (3 mg/kg intravenously) every 2 weeks.

Time point specified: cycle 4 day 1 (C4D1), after five to seven weeks of nivolumab. Every patient was affected by relapse after autologous stem cell transplantation, while exposure to brentuximab vedotin was not uniform. Method: immunoSEQ multiplex PCR; TCRdb's copy keeps in-frame clones and lacks some. The sample carries approximately 20,000 clones, 80% recorded once. As for this clone: No antigen is known for it.

Findings and limits, study-wide: Complete responders matched newly diagnosed patients in baseline diversity.

The sample here was peripheral blood mononuclear cells (PBMCs), taken before the fourth cycle of nivolumab. This clonotype originated in a human donor with classical Hodgkin lymphoma.

The CDR3 protein is CASRPGRNEQFF. DNA for the CDR3: TGTGCCAGTAGGCCAGGGAGAAATGAGCAGTTCTTC. The chain couples TRBV19 to TRBJ2-1; D might be TRBD1 or TRBD2, each matching 5 bases. The germline V gene has CDR1 LNHDA and CDR2 SQIVND (reference sequence). V was cut by 6 bases and J by 7 bases, with 10 bases left in between. CDR3 length equals 12 residues. The complete variable domain, with remaining parts taken from reference TRBV19 and TRBJ2-1, reads DGGITQSPKYLFRKEGQNVTLSCEQNLNHDAMYWYRQDPGQGLRLIYYSQIVNDFQKGDIAEGYSVSREKKESFPLTVTSAQKNPTAFYLCASRPGRNEQFFGPGTRLTVL.